This TCR beta chain was captured in a study of cytomegalovirus exposure and HLA in healthy donors (dated by TCRdb to the late 2010s). A note on the overall study: According to an earlier analysis of a few hundred of the donors, roughly 180 million T cells yielded roughly 100 million unique TCR beta sequences and 250 to 350 Gb of sequence data. The study profiled the T cell repertoires of some 610 subjects by immunosequencing and related them to cytomegalovirus serostatus. All discovery cohort repertoires had been generated using a single sequencing platform. The number of donors typed differed by locus, with about 620-630 for A, B, C, DRB1 and DQB1, more than 500 for DQA1, 606 for DPA1, and 472 for DPB1. Roughly five DR-DQ haplotypes were handled as single units for association and clustering, since linkage in the cohort was strong. In an earlier analysis of roughly 540 of the donors, high-throughput TCR beta sequencing was used to judge whether each TCR beta V gene segment behaved as functional or pseudogenic. Approximately 330 gigabases of sequencing data and about 92 million unique TCR sequences made up an early release that covered some 640 HLA-typed donors. The study aimed to test whether cataloging public T cell receptors could reveal signatures of past pathogen exposure. The genetic ancestry cluster associated with self-reported Caucasian donors included 80% to 90% of the 398 genotyped donors. A later analysis re-analyzed previously published TCR beta repertoires from 666 donors and added high-resolution HLA genotyping to study TCR occurrence patterns. Rather than using new phenotypic data, the later analysis identified candidate immune exposures from TCR beta sequences and from how often those sequences occurred across donors. HLA typing covered class I and class II loci at four-digit resolution. Genome-wide SNP genotypes for about three fifths of the roughly 670 donors were used in a later genetic analysis, which treated that subset as a discovery cohort. To predict cytomegalovirus infection status, the study combined high-throughput TCR immunosequencing, statistical association of individual TCRs with disease status, and machine learning. Donor age, sex, ethnicity and CMV serostatus were collected together with the repertoire data. Across some 400 genotyped donors of the cohort, an average of about 250,000 unique TCR beta nucleotide sequences per donor were sequenced, and approximately 17% of those sequences were non-productive. Along with the roughly 710-subject first cohort, a separate validation cohort of about 110 different subjects was used.

The cohort comprised fewer than 700 healthy bone marrow donors. At the time of sampling, every cohort member was nominally healthy, though immune exposures that went unrecorded were likely present. The donor was CMV seronegative and belonged to the group of 320 or so seronegative cohort members. Every donor gave a peripheral blood sample, and the peripheral blood mononuclear cells from that sample were used for TCR beta sequencing. Genomic DNA was extracted from the blood cell samples with the Qiagen DNeasy Blood Extraction Kit. The method behind the library was the immunoSEQ multiplex PCR assay. The multiplex PCR relied on a mix of 60 forward primers for TCR Vbeta segments and 13 reverse primers for TCR Jbeta segments. The CDR3 region of rearranged TCR beta genes was amplified from genomic DNA with a multiplex PCR assay. Amplified TCR beta libraries were sequenced as 87-base-pair reads on the Illumina HiSeq System. For the original study's pipeline: A later analysis counted around 72 million unique TCR beta chains across the 640 or so repertoires, and around 9.9 million of these chains were shared by at least two donors. A nearest-neighbor algorithm error-corrected the raw reads and collapsed the reads into unique sequences, merging closely related sequences to remove PCR and sequencing errors. Alignment of CDR3 sequences to IMGT reference sequences was used to assign V, D and J gene segments. For a sequence to be retained, a match of at least six nucleotides to both a V gene segment and a J gene segment was required. Rearrangements were called productive when the CDR3 lacked stop codons and stayed in frame with V and J; all others were non-productive. CDR3 was defined according to IMGT convention as the region running from the second conserved V-encoded cysteine to the conserved J-encoded phenylalanine. In an earlier analysis of 587 of the donors, sequences lacking an unambiguous match to a single V gene segment were excluded. An earlier analysis of several hundred of the donors called V segments functional above 56.7% productive rearrangements and segregating when the between-donor standard deviation exceeded 5%. To diagnose cytomegalovirus status from the catalog of TCR beta chain sequences, a statistical classification framework was built. In a later analysis, TCR nucleotide sequences were compared against IMGT/GENE-DB human TR gene sequences so that V and J genes could be assigned. The TCRdist pipeline was used in a later analysis to assign CDR3 sequences and most-parsimonious VDJ recombination scenarios. In a later analysis, each TCR beta chain was defined by its CDR3 amino acid sequence together with its V-gene family, and reads without a unique V-gene family were excluded. A later analysis removed nearly 600 highly shared, low-generation-probability nucleotide sequences to deal with suspected cross-contamination and a sequencing artifact. For each public chain, a later analysis derived a clonal expansion index from normalized ranks of inferred template counts within each repertoire. Generation probabilities in a later analysis came from a VDJ recombination model fitted to out-of-frame rearrangements, and those results were checked against IGoR. Hypergeometric tests were used in a later analysis to score TCR-TCR, TCR-HLA and TCR-CMV co-occurrence, with a repertoire-size bias correction applied to the TCR pairs. To estimate false discovery rates, a later analysis permuted the HLA or CMV assignments 20 times. In a later analysis, co-occurring TCRs were grouped with DBSCAN, and TCRdist sequence similarity was added when clustering was performed within HLA-allele-positive subsets. For co-occurrence clustering, repertoires with fewer than 30,000 or more than 120,000 public chains were excluded, along with roughly five repertoires with anomalous nucleotide sharing. As stored in TCRdb, this immuneACCESS dataset retains in-frame rearrangements with V and J assigned. A fraction of the clones does not appear; measured against another copy, unresolved V genes explain less than half of the discrepancy, and the remainder lacks a known reason. V, J and clone size were drawn from that table, and D and trimming were deduced from the DNA. For this sample there are around 99,000 clones; over 75% appear just once. The ten largest clones capture approximately 2.4% of the sample.

The CDR3 covers 13 residues, taking in both the cysteine and the phenylalanine. Kept here is only the CDR3 DNA, which spans 39 bases and is read in frame from base 1. Sequences MDHEN (CDR1) and SYDVKM (CDR2) are obtained from the germline V gene. V sheds 6 bases and J sheds 8 bases, leaving 16 bases between their ends. General conclusions and limits of the study: A later analysis reported that several top co-occurrence clusters appeared linked to parvovirus B19, influenza, CMV and Epstein-Barr virus. Correlated functional status among segregating V segments might reflect linkage disequilibrium, but an unknown experimental factor could not be ruled out. A few of the identified cytomegalovirus-associated TCR beta chains were confirmed in vitro to be specific for cytomegalovirus antigens. A total of roughly 160 TCR beta chains were listed by the study as associated with cytomegalovirus. Only TCR beta chains were sequenced in this cohort, and the absence of alpha or paired-chain data limited detectable features. The earlier analysis of almost 600 of the donors excluded some 15 rarely observed V segments, including chromosome 9 orphons, because counts were too low. When HLA alleles, especially DR and DQ, strongly co-occurred, TCR associations were difficult to assign to individual alleles. The classifier was reported to diagnose cytomegalovirus status with high specificity and sensitivity in both the original and validation cohorts. In a later analysis, the rate of TCR association differed among HLA loci, with DRB1 alleles having the most associated TCRs and HLA-C alleles having the fewest. V-gene and J-gene trimming of TCR beta chains was associated with a missense DCLRE1C variant in a later genetic analysis, and the association was replicated in an independent cohort. A cluster of highly shared sequence variants was judged likely to be a technical artifact of the sequencing pipeline. While some public TCRs were present in many individuals, most TCR sequences turned up only very rarely across donors. Some IMGT-functional V segments, including TRBV6-2 and TRBV6-3, could not be told apart with the 87-base-pair reads, so those segments were excluded. Sequencing depth was assumed to be roughly uniform across donors in the presence/absence analyses, though that assumption may not hold. The authors suggested that the approach could potentially be generalized to other disease states and immunological phenotypes. Because HLA typing was missing for some donors at each locus, association tests included only the typed subset. In an earlier analysis of some 550 of the donors, most TCR beta V segments were observed in productive rearrangements about 87% or about 30% of the time, broadly matching IMGT annotations. Most CMV-associated TCR beta chains appeared to be HLA-restricted in a later analysis, and the HLA associations seemed to be driven largely by CMV exposure. Compared with the roughly 720-donor mean, donors in an Asian-associated ancestry cluster had fewer N-insertions in productive TCRs, according to a later genetic analysis. The only immune exposure information available for the cohort was CMV serostatus. In a later analysis, HLA-associated TCR beta chains showed more clonal expansion and lower generation probabilities than non-associated chains that were equally common. A further reported finding was that TCR beta sequences accurately predicted the HLA-A and HLA-B alleles for most subjects in the first cohort. A later analysis associated 15,000 to 20,000 TCR beta sequences with specific HLA alleles at a false discovery rate of 0.05.

This clone was observed a handful of times. There is no known antigen for this receptor. Within one base of it there is no much larger clone, and no base qualities were kept. Rearrangement joined TRBV28 to TRBJ1-2; the D segment cannot be called with confidence. This receptor was identified in a man aged 25-45 years in good health and CMV-seronegative. Sequencing was performed on PBMCs. The base sequence is TGTGCCAGCAGCGAGGAAGCCCTCCGGGGCTACACCTTC. It codes for CASSEEALRGYTF.